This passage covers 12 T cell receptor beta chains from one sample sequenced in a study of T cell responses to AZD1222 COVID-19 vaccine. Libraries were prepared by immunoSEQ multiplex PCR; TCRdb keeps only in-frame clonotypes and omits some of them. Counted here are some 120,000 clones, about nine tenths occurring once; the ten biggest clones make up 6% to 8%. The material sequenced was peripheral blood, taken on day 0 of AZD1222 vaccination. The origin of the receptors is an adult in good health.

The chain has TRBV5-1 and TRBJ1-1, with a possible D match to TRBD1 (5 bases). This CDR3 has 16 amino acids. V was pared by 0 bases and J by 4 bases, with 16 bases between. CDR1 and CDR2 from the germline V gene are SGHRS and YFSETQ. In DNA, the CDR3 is TGCGCCAGCAGCTTGGCCGGGGCAGGATGGAGCACTGAAGCTTTCTTT. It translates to CASSLAGAGWSTEAFF.

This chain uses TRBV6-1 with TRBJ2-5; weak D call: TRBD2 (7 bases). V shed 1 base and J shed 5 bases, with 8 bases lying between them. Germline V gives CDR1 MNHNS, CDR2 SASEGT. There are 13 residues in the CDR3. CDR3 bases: TGTGCCAGCAGTGAAGGGGGGGGCGAGACCCAGTACTTC. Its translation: CASSEGGGETQYF.

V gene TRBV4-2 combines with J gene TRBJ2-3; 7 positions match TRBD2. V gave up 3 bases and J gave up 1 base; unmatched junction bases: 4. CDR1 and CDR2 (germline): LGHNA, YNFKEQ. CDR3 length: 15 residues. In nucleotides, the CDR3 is TGTGCCAGCAGCCAGTCTACTAGCGGCACAGATACGCAGTATTTT. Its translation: CASSQSTSGTDTQYF.

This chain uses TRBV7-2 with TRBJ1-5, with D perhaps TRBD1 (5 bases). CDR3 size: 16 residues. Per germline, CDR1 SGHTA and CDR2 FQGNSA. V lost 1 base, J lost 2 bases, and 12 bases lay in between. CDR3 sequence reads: CASSLGVGERNQPQHF. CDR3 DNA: TGTGCCAGCAGCTTAGGTGTAGGGGAACGCAATCAGCCCCAGCATTTT. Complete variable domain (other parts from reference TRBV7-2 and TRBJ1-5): GAGVSQSPSNKVTEKGKDVELRCDPISGHTALYWYRQSLGQGLEFLIYFQGNSAPDKSGLPSDRFSAERTGGSVSTLTIQRTQQEDSAVYLCASSLGVGERNQPQHFGDGTRLSIL.

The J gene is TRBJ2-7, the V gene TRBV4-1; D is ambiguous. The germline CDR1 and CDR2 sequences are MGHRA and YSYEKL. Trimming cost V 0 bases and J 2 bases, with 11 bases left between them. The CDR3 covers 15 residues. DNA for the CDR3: TGCGCCAGCAGCCAAGAGAACTACCCCACCTACGAGCAGTACTTC. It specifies CASSQENYPTYEQYF.

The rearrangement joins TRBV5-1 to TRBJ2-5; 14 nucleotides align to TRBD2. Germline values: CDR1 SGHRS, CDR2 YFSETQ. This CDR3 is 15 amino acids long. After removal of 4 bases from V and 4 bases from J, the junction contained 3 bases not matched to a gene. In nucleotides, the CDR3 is TGCGCCAGCAGCGGTGGGACTAGCGGGGGAGAGACCCAGTACTTC. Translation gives CASSGGTSGGETQYF.

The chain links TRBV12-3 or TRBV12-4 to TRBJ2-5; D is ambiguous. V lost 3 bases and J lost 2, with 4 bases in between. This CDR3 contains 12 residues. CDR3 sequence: CASSFNQETQYF. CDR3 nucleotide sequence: TGTGCCAGCAGTTTTAATCAAGAGACCCAGTACTTC.

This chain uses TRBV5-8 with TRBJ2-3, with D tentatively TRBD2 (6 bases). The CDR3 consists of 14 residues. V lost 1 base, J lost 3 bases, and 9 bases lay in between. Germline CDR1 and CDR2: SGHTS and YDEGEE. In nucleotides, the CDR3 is TGTGCCAGCAGCTTGTACGGGGGAACAGATACGCAGTATTTT. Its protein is CASSLYGGTDTQYF.

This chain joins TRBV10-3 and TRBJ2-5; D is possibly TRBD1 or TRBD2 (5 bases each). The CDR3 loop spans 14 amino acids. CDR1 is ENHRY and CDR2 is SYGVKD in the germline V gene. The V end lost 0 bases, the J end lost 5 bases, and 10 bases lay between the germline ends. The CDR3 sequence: CAISESRGRETQYF. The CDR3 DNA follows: TGTGCCATCAGTGAGTCGAGGGGAAGGGAGACCCAGTACTTC.

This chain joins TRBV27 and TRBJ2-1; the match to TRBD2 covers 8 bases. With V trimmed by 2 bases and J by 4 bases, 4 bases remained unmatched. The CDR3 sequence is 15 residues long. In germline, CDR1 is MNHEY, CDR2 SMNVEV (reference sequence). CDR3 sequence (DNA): TGTGCCAGCAGTTTAGTAGCGGGAAGATACAATGAGCAGTTCTTC. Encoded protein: CASSLVAGRYNEQFF.

The CDR3 DNA reads as TGTGCCACCAGCCATCGGACAGGGAGGGAATACAATGAGCAGTTCTTC. The encoded protein is CATSHRTGREYNEQFF. The chain uses TRBV15 and TRBJ2-1; weak D call: TRBD1 (8 bases). The V end was cut by 5 bases, the J end by 4 bases, with 18 bases between. The CDR3 extends over 16 amino acids. Germline CDR1 reads LNHNV; CDR2 reads YYDKDF (reference sequence).

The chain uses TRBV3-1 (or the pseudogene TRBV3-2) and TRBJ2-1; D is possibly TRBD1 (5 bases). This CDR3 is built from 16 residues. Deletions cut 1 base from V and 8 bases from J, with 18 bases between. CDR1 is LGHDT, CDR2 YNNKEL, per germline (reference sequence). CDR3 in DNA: TGTGCCAGCAGCCAAGGGGGCCGGATAACTACGGATGAGCAGTTCTTC. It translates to CASSQGGRITTDEQFF.